This is a list of T cell receptor beta chains from one sample in a study of blood T cell repertoires in COVID-19. TCRdb's table, derived via immunoSEQ multiplex PCR, lists solely in-frame clones and lacks some. The sample contains 80,000 or so clones, around 80% of which appear only once. Source material: peripheral blood. The receptors derive from a human donor in a cohort sampled during active COVID-19. Each CDR3 is given with its conserved first and last residue. Each record gives: D gene, V gene, J gene, clone size, CDR3 DNA, CDR3 protein. The D gene is left open where the match is weak. Size values are once, few and many counts, or a class for expanded clones, and some rows have none.

TRBD2	TRBV4-3	TRBJ2-3	NA	TGCGCCAGCAGCCAAGACATTAGCGGGGGGTTAACAGATACGCAGTATTTT	CASSQDISGGLTDTQYF
TRBD2	TRBV5-1	TRBJ2-1	NA	TGCGCCAGCAGCTTTCCGCAGCTGGGCGGGGGGGTTCTCAATGAGCAGTTCTTC	CASSFPQLGGGVLNEQFF
NA	TRBV10-1	TRBJ1-2	NA	TGCGCCAGCAGGGACTCAGATAACTATGGCTACACCTTC	CASRDSDNYGYTF
TRBD2	TRBV19	TRBJ2-5	NA	TGTGCCAGTAGTATAGCCGGGGGGATGGAGACCCAGTACTTC	CASSIAGGMETQYF
TRBD2	TRBV18	TRBJ2-5	NA	TGTGCCAGCTCACCCGGGACTAGGGGAAAAGAGACCCAGTACTTC	CASSPGTRGKETQYF
NA	TRBV11-1	TRBJ1-1	once	TGTGCCAGCAAGGACATCTGGGGCACTGAAGCTTTCTTT	CASKDIWGTEAFF
TRBD1	TRBV25-1	TRBJ1-6	once	TGTGCCAGCAGTCGGACAGGGGGCAATAATTCACCCCTCCACTTT	CASSRTGGNNSPLHF
NA	TRBV10-3	TRBJ1-5	NA	TGTGCCATCAGTGAGTCAAACGGTCTGCCCCAGCATTTT	CAISESNGLPQHF
TRBD1	TRBV5-1	TRBJ2-3	NA	TGCGCCAGCAGCTTGGTCCGGTACAGGGGGTACACAGATACGCAGTATTTT	CASSLVRYRGYTDTQYF
NA	TRBV7-2	TRBJ2-6	NA	TGTGCCAGCAGCTCCAGGGTTTCTGGGGCCAACGTCCTGACTTTC	CASSSRVSGANVLTF
NA	TRBV5-6	TRBJ1-5	NA	TGTGCCAGCAGCTTTGGGGGCTTCAATCAGCCCCAGCATTTT	CASSFGGFNQPQHF
TRBD1	TRBV7-2	TRBJ1-4	NA	TGTGCCAGCAGCTTTAGGGCAGGGGGGAATGAAAAACTGTTTTTT	CASSFRAGGNEKLFF
NA	TRBV3-1/TRBV3-2	TRBJ2-7	once	TGTGCCAGCAGCCAAGCCCGACAGGAGCAGTACTTC	CASSQARQEQYF
TRBD2	TRBV4-2	TRBJ2-5	NA	TGTGCCAGCAGCCCCCTCGCTGGTAGCGGGAAGGAGACCCAGTACTTC	CASSPLAGSGKETQYF
NA	TRBV14	TRBJ1-2	NA	TGTGCCAGCAGCCCGGGACTGTTCTATGGCTACACCTTC	CASSPGLFYGYTF
TRBD1	TRBV5-8	TRBJ2-5	NA	TGTGCCAGCAGCCGGGGACAGAACCAAGAGACCCAGTACTTC	CASSRGQNQETQYF
NA	TRBV5-1	TRBJ1-2	NA	TGCGCCAGCAGCTTGGGGGCTCCCCTGGGTGGCTACACCTTC	CASSLGAPLGGYTF
TRBD1	TRBV6-5	TRBJ1-2	NA	TGTGCCAGCAGGAACAGGGGGCGGGACTATGGCTACACCTTC	CASRNRGRDYGYTF
TRBD1	TRBV5-1	TRBJ1-2	NA	TGCGCCAGCAGCCCCCAAGTAGGACAGGGAAACGGCTACACCTTC	CASSPQVGQGNGYTF
TRBD1	TRBV24-1	TRBJ2-7	NA	TGTGCCACCAGTGACCTCGGGACAGCAGTCTACGAGCAGTACTTC	CATSDLGTAVYEQYF
NA	TRBV6-5	TRBJ2-7	NA	TGTGCCAGCAGTTCCGACGGGACACTCTCCTACGAGCAGTACTTC	CASSSDGTLSYEQYF
NA	TRBV25-1	TRBJ2-2	NA	TGTGCCAGTAGCGTCGTGGGCCCCGGGGAGCTGTTTTTT	CASSVVGPGELFF
NA	TRBV2	TRBJ2-3	NA	TGTGCCAGCAGTCGGGACAAACACACAGATACGCAGTATTTT	CASSRDKHTDTQYF
NA	TRBV4-1	TRBJ2-2	NA	TGCGCCAGCAGCCAAGTTCGGGGGGCGGACACCGGGGAGCTGTTTTTT	CASSQVRGADTGELFF
TRBD1	TRBV5-1	TRBJ2-1	once	TGCGCCAGCAGCTTGGGTCGGACAGGGGCTGGTAATGAGCAGTTCTTC	CASSLGRTGAGNEQFF
NA	TRBV7-2	TRBJ1-1	NA	TGTGCCAGCAGCTTAGTCGGGGCAGGGGTTGAAGCTTTCTTT	CASSLVGAGVEAFF
TRBD1	TRBV30	TRBJ1-1	NA	TGTGCCCCCCCCGGGCAGGGGGCATCATTGAACACTGAAGCTTTCTTT	CAPPGQGASLNTEAFF
NA	TRBV30	TRBJ2-3	NA	TGTGCCTGGAGTGGAGAGGGTTTGGATACGCAGTATTTT	CAWSGEGLDTQYF
NA	TRBV10-3	TRBJ2-7	NA	TGTGCCACCGGGACTCTAGCCGTCTACGAGCAGTACTTC	CATGTLAVYEQYF
TRBD2	TRBV7-9	TRBJ2-7	once	TGTGCCAGCAGCGGGACCACCAGGGACTACTACGAGCAGTACTTC	CASSGTTRDYYEQYF
TRBD2	TRBV5-6	TRBJ2-4	NA	TGTGCCAGCAGCTTGGTTGCTAGCGGGGGCAAAAACATTCAGTACTTC	CASSLVASGGKNIQYF
TRBD2	TRBV3-1/TRBV3-2	TRBJ2-3	NA	TGTGCCAGCAGCCGGGGCGGGGGGGTCACAGATACGCAGTATTTT	CASSRGGGVTDTQYF
NA	TRBV15	TRBJ2-5	NA	TGTGCCACCTCTGGTCGGAGGGCGCCCAGTTTTAGGGAGACCCAGTACTTC	CATSGRRAPSFRETQYF
NA	TRBV6-5	TRBJ1-1	once	TGTGCCAGCAGCCTTAAGCTGAACACTGAAGCTTTCTTT	CASSLKLNTEAFF
TRBD1	TRBV9	TRBJ2-6	NA	TGTGCCAGCAGCGCAGACAGGGTTGGGGCCAACGTCCTGACTTTC	CASSADRVGANVLTF
NA	TRBV7-2	TRBJ2-6	NA	TGTGCCAGCAGCTTAACTTCACCTCCCACCTCTGGGGCCAACGTCCTGACTTTC	CASSLTSPPTSGANVLTF
TRBD1	TRBV4-3	TRBJ2-7	NA	TGCGCCAGCAGCCAACAGACAGGGCCCTACGAGCAGTACTTC	CASSQQTGPYEQYF
NA	TRBV11-1	TRBJ2-7	NA	TGTGCCAGCTCCCCGTCCGGACAATCCTACGAGCAGTACTTC	CASSPSGQSYEQYF
NA	TRBV10-3	TRBJ1-5	NA	TGTGCCATCAGTGCACAGTTAGATCAGCCCCAGCATTTT	CAISAQLDQPQHF
NA	TRBV6-2/TRBV6-3	TRBJ1-1	NA	TGTGCCAGCAGTTACATCATCTCGGGGACTGAAGCTTTCTTT	CASSYIISGTEAFF
NA	TRBV3-1/TRBV3-2	TRBJ1-2	NA	TGTGCCAGCAGCCAAGAGGTGGGGGCCAATGGCTACACCTTC	CASSQEVGANGYTF
NA	TRBV19	TRBJ1-5	NA	TGTGCCAGTAGTATTGGTGGCAGGGGAAGCGGCAATCAGCCCCAGCATTTT	CASSIGGRGSGNQPQHF
NA	TRBV5-1	TRBJ1-3	NA	TGCGCCAGCAGCTTGGATTTATTGGGAAACACCATATATTTT	CASSLDLLGNTIYF
NA	TRBV7-2	TRBJ2-5	NA	TGTGCCAGCAGTAGACAATCCCGACAGCCTCACGACCAGTACTTC	CASSRQSRQPHDQYF
NA	TRBV4-2	TRBJ2-4	NA	TGTGCCAGCAGCCATGGACCAGAGGGAAACATTCAGTACTTC	CASSHGPEGNIQYF
NA	TRBV30	TRBJ1-6	NA	TGTGCCTGGAGTGCGGACTTGGAAAGGAATTCACCCCTCCACTTT	CAWSADLERNSPLHF
NA	TRBV5-6	TRBJ2-5	few	TGTGCCAGCAGGAAAGGGGGCCAAGAGACCCAGTACTTC	CASRKGGQETQYF
TRBD1	TRBV6-5	TRBJ1-6	NA	TGTGCCAGCAGATCCAGACAGGGTACGAATTCACCCCTCCACTTT	CASRSRQGTNSPLHF
TRBD1	TRBV2	TRBJ1-5	NA	TGTGCCAGCCACGTGGGACAGGGTGGTCAGCCCCAGCATTTT	CASHVGQGGQPQHF
TRBD1	TRBV7-9	TRBJ1-1	NA	TGTGCCAGCAGCTTTGCCGGGACAGGTGAAGCTTTCTTT	CASSFAGTGEAFF
NA	TRBV5-1	TRBJ1-4	NA	TGCGCCAGCAGCTTGGGCAGGGCTGAAAAACTGTTTTTT	CASSLGRAEKLFF
NA	TRBV3-1/TRBV3-2	TRBJ2-7	NA	TGTGCCAGCGCGGCCCCTAGCGCGGCCTCGCAGTACTTC	CASAAPSAASQYF
NA	TRBV7-2	TRBJ1-1	NA	TGTGCCAGCAGCCCGAAGGACAGCATGAACACTGAAGCTTTCTTT	CASSPKDSMNTEAFF